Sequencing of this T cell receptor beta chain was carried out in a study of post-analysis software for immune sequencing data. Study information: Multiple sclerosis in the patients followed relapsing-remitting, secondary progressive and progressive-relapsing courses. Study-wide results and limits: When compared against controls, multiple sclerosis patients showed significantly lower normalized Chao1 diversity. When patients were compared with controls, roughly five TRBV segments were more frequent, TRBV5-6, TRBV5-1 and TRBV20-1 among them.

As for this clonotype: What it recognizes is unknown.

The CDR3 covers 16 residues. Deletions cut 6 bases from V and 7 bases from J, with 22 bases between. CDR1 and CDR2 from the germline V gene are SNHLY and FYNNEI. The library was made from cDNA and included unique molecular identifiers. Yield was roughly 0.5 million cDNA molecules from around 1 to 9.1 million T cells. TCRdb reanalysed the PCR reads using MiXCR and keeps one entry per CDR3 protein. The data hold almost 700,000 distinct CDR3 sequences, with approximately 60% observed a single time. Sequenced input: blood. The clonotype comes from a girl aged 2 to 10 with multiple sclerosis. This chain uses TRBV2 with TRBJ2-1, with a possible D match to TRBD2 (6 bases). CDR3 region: CASRIRIRDWYNEQFF. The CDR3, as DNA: TGTGCCAGCAGAATCCGGATACGGGACTGGTATAATGAGCAGTTCTTC.